These 17 T cell receptor beta chains were sequenced from one sample in a study of T cells in Graves' hyperthyroidism and ophthalmopathy. Using RNA transcripts as the source, TCR beta CDR3 regions were amplified. Initially, a first-round RT-PCR of the TCR CDR3 employed the HTBI primer set. One entry per CDR3 protein, called by TCRdb with MiXCR from the multiplex PCR reads. The data show about 410,000 distinct CDR3 sequences, over 12% seen once. Sequenced: blood. The source of these receptors is a young man with Graves' ophthalmopathy.

This clonotype was counted ten times or more. The gene calls are TRBV7-2 and TRBJ2-5; D is perhaps TRBD2 (6 bases). CDR3 length: 15 amino acids. Germline CDR1 is SGHTA and CDR2 is FQGNSA. V lost 1 base and J lost 4, with 13 bases in between. CDR3: CASSLGYGGLETQYF. The CDR3 DNA sequence: TGTGCCAGCAGCTTAGGCTATGGGGGACTAGAGACCCAGTACTTC.

This clonotype was observed at least ten times. The chain recombines TRBV11-3 with TRBJ2-1; the match to TRBD2 covers 11 bases. The CDR3 runs to 14 residues. CDR1 and CDR2 from the germline V gene are SGHNT and YENEEA. The junction had 4 bases not matched to a gene; V was cut back by 4 bases and J by 8 bases. The CDR3 region has the DNA TGTGCCAGCAGCTCGGGACTAGCGGCCGATGAGCAGTTCTTC. Translation gives CASSSGLAADEQFF.

This clonotype showed up many times. This sequence joins TRBV3-1 and TRBJ2-7; 13 nucleotides line up with TRBD2. The germline V gene has CDR1 LGHDT and CDR2 YNNKEL (reference sequence). Trimming removed 5 bases from V and 7 bases from J; junction bases left unmatched: 8. CDR3 length equals 15 residues. The CDR3 sequence: CASSLGLAGNGEQYF. CDR3 DNA: TGTGCCAGCAGCTTGGGACTAGCGGGAAATGGAGAGCAGTACTTC.

A remark on this clonotype: A much larger clonotype is one base distant, so this may be a read error. No conserved phenylalanine or tryptophan ends this CDR3, so it is likely a read error. The chain joins TRBV5-6 to TRBJ1-2, with a possible D match to TRBD1 (6 bases). Trimming shortened V by 3 bases and J by 4 bases, and 13 bases separated the two germline ends. Germline V gene lookup returns CDR1 SGHDT and CDR2 YYEEEE. This CDR3 spans 14 amino acids. DNA of the CDR3: TGTGCCAGCAGCTCCGGACAGCCGGTCTATGGCTACACCTCC. This translates into CASSSGQPVYGYTS.

Details on this clonotype: This sequence may be a read error, since a much larger clone differs from it by one base. The chain combines TRBV11-2 with TRBJ1-1; D uncertain. CDR3 length equals 13 residues. The germline V gene has CDR1 SGHAT and CDR2 FQNNGV. Here the CDR3 reads CASRIGARNETFF. The CDR3 DNA reads as TGTGCCAGCAGAATAGGTGCCCGGAATGAAACTTTCTTT.

This clonotype was seen at least ten times. The chain employs TRBV10-3 and TRBJ1-2; D remains ambiguous. The length of the CDR3 is 11 residues. The V and J ends lost 5 bases and 10 bases respectively, with 11 bases between them. The germline CDR1 and CDR2 sequences are ENHRY and SYGVKD. Written as DNA, the CDR3 is TGTGCCATCAGTAAAACAGTAGACTACACCTTC. Amino acid sequence: CAISKTVDYTF.

This clonotype was found a few times. The rearrangement uses TRBV7-6 and TRBJ1-1; TRBD1 matches at 9 bases. CDR1 and CDR2 from the germline V gene are SGHVS and FNYEAQ. The CDR3 sequence is 13 residues long. After removal of 5 bases from V and 7 bases from J, the junction contained 5 bases not matched to a gene. The CDR3 nucleotides are TGTGCCAGCAGCCCCGGACAGGGGCTTGAAGCTTTCTTT. It yields the protein CASSPGQGLEAFF.

This clonotype has a count of ten or more. The gene calls are TRBV11-2 and TRBJ2-7; the D gene could be TRBD1 or TRBD2 (5 bases each). The V end was cut by 3 bases, the J end by 2 bases, with 8 bases between. The CDR3 covers 13 residues. The V gene's germline CDR1 is SGHAT and CDR2 FQNNGV. The CDR3 reads CASSFLGAYEQYF. The CDR3 DNA reads as TGTGCCAGCAGCTTTTTGGGGGCCTACGAGCAGTACTTC.

This clonotype has a count of ten or more. This CDR3 is CSASGTGSEKLFF. The CDR3, as DNA: TGCAGTGCTAGCGGGACAGGGTCCGAAAAACTGTTTTTT. The chain joins TRBV20-1 to TRBJ1-4; 9 bases match TRBD1. The CDR3 contains 13 residues. V dropped 3 bases and J dropped 8; count of bases not matched to a gene: 4. The V gene's germline CDR1 is DFQATT and CDR2 SNEGSKA (reference sequence).

This rearrangement joins TRBV6-1 to TRBJ2-7; 9 bases agree with TRBD2. The CDR3 has 14 amino acids. The junction had 4 bases not matched to a gene; V was cut back by 5 bases and J by 2 bases. Per germline, CDR1 MNHNS and CDR2 SASEGT. For the CDR3, the DNA is TGTGCCAGCAGTTCGAGCGGGAGGACCTACGAGCAGTACTTC. Translated, it gives CASSSSGRTYEQYF.

Comments on this clonotype: This could be a read error, since a much larger clone is one nucleotide away. V gene TRBV5-1 combines with J gene TRBJ2-1, with a tentative D call TRBD1 (5 bases). CDR1 and CDR2 from the germline V gene are SGHRS and YFSETQ. The CDR3 consists of 14 residues. Between the trimmed V and J ends, which lost 1 base and 8 bases, there was a span of 13 bases. Written as DNA, the CDR3 is TGCGCCAGCAGCTTGATCCCCCAAGGGGATGAGCAGTTCTTC. Its translation is CASSLIPQGDEQFF.

There are many counts of this clonotype. This chain uses TRBV7-2 with TRBJ1-5, with a possible D match to TRBD1 (6 bases). CDR1 is SGHTA, CDR2 FQGNSA, per germline. V was trimmed by 5 bases and J by 6 bases, leaving 14 bases between them. The CDR3 spans 14 residues. The CDR3 is CASSRPPGVQPQHF. The CDR3 region has the DNA TGTGCCAGCAGCCGGCCCCCAGGGGTTCAGCCCCAGCATTTT.

The chain combines TRBV4-1 with TRBJ2-7; 8 positions agree with TRBD2. The CDR3 sequence is 14 residues long. V lost 4 bases and J lost 4; bases outside the gene matches: 6. Germline values: CDR1 MGHRA, CDR2 YSYEKL. In nucleotides, the CDR3 is TGCGCCAGCAGCCTCGGGGGGGAGAATTACGAGCAGTACTTC. Its protein is CASSLGGENYEQYF.

This chain links TRBV19 with TRBJ2-3; D is uncertain. Germline CDR1 is LNHDA and CDR2 is SQIVND (reference sequence). V was shortened by 6 bases and J by 3 bases, with 13 bases between the two germline ends. The CDR3 is 14 amino acids. CDR3 region: CASRGRGLTDTQYF. As DNA, the CDR3 is TGTGCCAGTAGGGGTCGAGGTTTGACAGATACGCAGTATTTT.

This clonotype was seen at least ten times. V is TRBV3-1 and J is TRBJ1-2, with D possibly matching TRBD1 (6 bases). Germline CDR1 LGHDT, CDR2 YNNKEL (reference sequence). Trimming pared 7 bases from V and 0 bases from J, leaving 12 bases between. The CDR3 spans 14 residues. The DNA for the CDR3 is TGTGCCAGCACCGCCGGGACACCTAACTATGGCTACACCTTC. It is translated as CASTAGTPNYGYTF.

The chain employs TRBV5-1 and TRBJ2-5; 9 bases map to TRBD2. The V segment lost 2 bases and the J segment 3 bases; nucleotides outside the gene matches: 8. Germline CDR1 reads SGHRS; CDR2 reads YFSETQ. The CDR3 sequence is 16 residues long. The CDR3 sequence is CASSLELSGREETQYF. CDR3 DNA: TGCGCCAGCAGCTTAGAACTTAGCGGGAGAGAAGAGACCCAGTACTTC.

In its sample, this clonotype was seen a few times. The chain couples TRBV6-1 to TRBJ1-6, with D perhaps TRBD1 (6 bases). Germline V CDR1 and CDR2: MNHNS, SASEGT. This CDR3 is 14 amino acids long. V was shortened by 9 bases and J by 9 bases, with 18 bases between the two germline ends. Here the CDR3 reads CASRRGHKGSPLHF. Written as DNA, the CDR3 is TGTGCCAGTCGACGGGGGCATAAGGGTTCACCCCTCCACTTT.